The T cell receptor (beta chain) under discussion was sequenced for a study of human T cells and chemical hapten exposure. Study as a whole: Small volume differences among pooled libraries mainly caused per-sample TCR yield variation.

Remarks on this clonotype: As yet, its antigen is unknown.

During construction of the library, unique molecular identifiers were attached to individual cDNA molecules for quantitative, reproducible TCR counting. Original processing notes: Between about 23,224 and 750,000 TCRs appeared in each sample, and the median stood at 95,638. TCRdb reanalysed the RACE reads using MiXCR and keeps one entry per CDR3 protein. It is TCRdb's table, rather than the study itself, that gives the V and J calls and clone size. This sample has roughly 80,000 distinct CDR3 sequences, with around 9.4% found just once. Time point meaning: healthy volunteer bleed at 6 weeks. Unfractionated whole blood was the source from which total RNA was extracted. This CDR3 is 15 amino acids long. CDR1 KGHSH and CDR2 LQKENI come from the germline V gene. V dropped 6 bases and J dropped 3 bases, with 18 bases sitting between them. General study findings and limits: Sensitizing with DPC caused no change in TCRs above 1 in 1000 frequency.

This receptor was identified in a female donor in good health. Some clones in this sample may be carry-over from other donors' samples. Sequenced: whole blood. The rearrangement joins TRBV18 to TRBJ2-7; possible D gene TRBD1, 6 bases. CDR3 region: CASSPTQGLSYEQYF. The CDR3 nucleotides read TGTGCCAGCTCCCCCACACAGGGATTAAGCTACGAGCAGTACTTC.